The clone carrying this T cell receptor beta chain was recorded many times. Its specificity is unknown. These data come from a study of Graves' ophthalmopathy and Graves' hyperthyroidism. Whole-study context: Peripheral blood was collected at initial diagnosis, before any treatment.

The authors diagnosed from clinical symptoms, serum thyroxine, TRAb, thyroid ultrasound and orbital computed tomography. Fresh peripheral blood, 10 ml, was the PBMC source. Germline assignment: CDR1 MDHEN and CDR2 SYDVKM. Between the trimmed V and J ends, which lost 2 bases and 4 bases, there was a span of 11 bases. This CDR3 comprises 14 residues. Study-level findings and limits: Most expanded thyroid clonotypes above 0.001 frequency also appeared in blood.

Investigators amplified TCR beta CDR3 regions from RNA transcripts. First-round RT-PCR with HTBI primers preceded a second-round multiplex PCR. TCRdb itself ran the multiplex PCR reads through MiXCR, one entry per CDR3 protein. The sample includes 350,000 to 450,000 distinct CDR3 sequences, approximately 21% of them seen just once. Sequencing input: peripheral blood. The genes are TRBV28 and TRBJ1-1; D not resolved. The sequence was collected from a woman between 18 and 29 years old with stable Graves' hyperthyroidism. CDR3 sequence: CASSLRGWGTEAFF. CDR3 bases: TGTGCCAGCAGTTTACGGGGATGGGGCACTGAAGCTTTCTTT.